Below are 24 T cell receptor beta chains sequenced from a single sample in a study of monozygotic twins with inflammatory bowel disease. TCRdb processed the 5' RACE reads again and assigns one entry to each CDR3 protein, with no DNA. The specimen's table records 200,000 to 250,000 distinct CDR3 sequences. Sequencing input: blood. Receptor source: a human donor with ulcerative colitis or Crohn's disease, or a healthy co-twin of an affected twin (not recorded which).

V gene TRBV2 combines with J gene TRBJ2-2; TCRdb's D gene call, TRBD1, goes unchecked for lack of DNA. The CDR3 extends over 13 amino acids. From germline, CDR1 is SNHLY and CDR2 FYNNEI. The CDR3 spells CASRKSGVGELFF.

The V call is TRBV5-1, the J call TRBJ1-1; no DNA is available, so the TRBD1 call from TCRdb remains unchecked. This CDR3 has 14 amino acids. Per germline, CDR1 SGHRS and CDR2 YFSETQ. This chain's CDR3 is CASSITGGGTEAFF.

The CDR3 sequence is CASSLSTSGIYEQYF. This chain links TRBV27 with TRBJ2-7; absent DNA, TCRdb's TRBD2 call cannot be checked. There are 15 residues in the CDR3. Germline CDR1 is MNHEY and CDR2 is SMNVEV (reference sequence).

The chain recombines TRBV7-9 with TRBJ2-7; the TRBD1 assignment by TCRdb is unverifiable without DNA. CDR1 SEHNR and CDR2 FQNEAQ come from the germline V gene (reference sequence). CDR3 length equals 15 residues. CDR3 residues: CASSYPPGRSSEQYF.

This chain connects TRBV7-2 to TRBJ2-3; TCRdb outputs TRBD2, but without DNA this stays unchecked. Germline V gene sequence: CDR1 SGHTA, CDR2 FQGNSA. This CDR3 is 15 amino acids long. The CDR3 here is CASSFSSGGTDTQYF.

The V gene is TRBV6-1, the J gene TRBJ1-2. CDR3 length equals 13 residues. Germline V lookup: CDR1 MNHNS, CDR2 SASEGT. Here the CDR3 reads CASKSAIDYGYTF.

CDR3 region: CASSQDLGGTIYF. The V gene is TRBV14, the J gene TRBJ1-3. This CDR3 is built from 13 residues. CDR1 SGHDN and CDR2 FVKESK come from the germline V gene. Based on the CDR3 plus reference TRBV14 and TRBJ1-3, the full variable domain is EAGVTQFPSHSVIEKGQTVTLRCDPISGHDNLYWYRRVMGKEIKFLLHFVKESKQDESGMPNNRFLAERTGGTYSTLKVQPAELEDSGVYFCASSQDLGGTIYFGEGSWLTVV.

The chain couples TRBV6-1 to TRBJ2-1; TCRdb proposes TRBD2, but this gene call is untestable without DNA. This CDR3 comprises 15 residues. Germline values: CDR1 MNHNS, CDR2 SASEGT. The CDR3 spells CASSPDSGGANEQFF.

The chain combines TRBV30 with TRBJ2-7; the TCRdb D gene call, TRBD2, has no DNA to confirm it. The CDR3 extends over 14 amino acids. CDR1 is GTSNPN, CDR2 SVGIG, per germline (reference sequence). CDR3 in amino acids: CAWSGSGRAYEQYF.

The gene calls are TRBV2 and TRBJ1-5; without DNA, the TCRdb call of TRBD1 cannot be checked. CDR1 is SNHLY and CDR2 is FYNNEI in the germline V gene. The CDR3 totals 16 residues. CDR3 loop: CASSGDGGAGNQPQHF. The variable domain in full, with the rest retrieved from reference TRBV2 and TRBJ1-5, is EPEVTQTPSHQVTQMGQEVILRCVPISNHLYFYWYRQILGQKVEFLVSFYNNEISEKSEIFDDQFSVERPDGSNFTLKIRSTKLEDSAMYFCASSGDGGAGNQPQHFGDGTRLSIL.

The rearrangement uses TRBV29-1 and TRBJ2-1; TCRdb's D gene call, TRBD2, goes unchecked for lack of DNA. The CDR3 length is 13 residues. The germline V gene has CDR1 SQVTM and CDR2 ANQGSEA. The CDR3 protein is CSVGRVLDNEQFF.

V gene TRBV7-3 combines with J gene TRBJ1-1; checking the TCRdb D call of TRBD1 is not possible without DNA. Germline loops: CDR1 SGHTA, CDR2 FQGTGA. The CDR3 totals 16 residues. This CDR3 is CASSVTGGQGWREAFF.

V usage is TRBV20-1 and J usage is TRBJ1-1; TCRdb names TRBD1, which stays unverified in the absence of DNA. Germline loops: CDR1 DFQATT, CDR2 SNEGSKA (reference sequence). The CDR3 consists of 15 residues. The CDR3 protein is CSARVGGAWDTEAFF.

CDR3 in amino acids: CASSLFLGQEDNSPLHF. The chain couples TRBV7-8 to TRBJ1-6; TCRdb gives TRBD1 as the D gene, but with no DNA this cannot be confirmed. The germline V gene encodes CDR1 SGHVS and CDR2 FQNEAQ. The CDR3 covers 17 residues.

The J gene is TRBJ2-7, the V gene TRBV11-3. CDR1 is SGHNT, CDR2 YENEEA, per germline. This CDR3 is built from 15 residues. The CDR3 is CASSLGVGGTYEQYF.

J is TRBJ2-3 and V is TRBV5-4. Germline CDR1 reads SGHNT; CDR2 reads YYREEE (reference sequence). This CDR3 has 14 amino acids. CDR3 sequence reads: CASSTAGGTDTQYF.

The genes are TRBV12-3 or TRBV12-4 and TRBJ1-2; TCRdb's D call of TRBD1 is untestable without DNA. There are 14 residues in the CDR3. This CDR3 reads CASSLSAGLIGYTF.

The chain recombines TRBV27 with TRBJ1-5; there is no DNA to check the TCRdb D call of TRBD1. This CDR3 is built from 15 residues. Germline loops: CDR1 MNHEY, CDR2 SMNVEV (reference sequence). CDR3 sequence: CASSLYPARNQPQHF.

CDR3 in amino acids: CASSPRRLAGRQETQYF. This chain links TRBV11-2 with TRBJ2-5; TCRdb outputs TRBD2, but without DNA this stays unchecked. Germline V gives CDR1 SGHAT, CDR2 FQNNGV. This CDR3 region has 17 residues.

The rearrangement links TRBV27 to TRBJ2-1; TCRdb outputs TRBD2, but without DNA this stays unchecked. Germline lookup yields CDR1 MNHEY and CDR2 SMNVEV (reference sequence). The length of the CDR3 is 14 residues. The CDR3 sequence: CASSSGLSYNEQFF.

The chain recombines TRBV28 with TRBJ2-7. Germline CDR1 is MDHEN and CDR2 is SYDVKM. The CDR3 covers 17 residues. The CDR3 region is CASRSPDPAGRAHEQYF.

V and J are TRBV19 and TRBJ1-5. Germline-derived CDR1 and CDR2 are LNHDA and SQIVND (reference sequence). The CDR3 contains 12 residues. CDR3 residues: CASSIWNQPQHF. The full variable domain, in which reference TRBV19 and TRBJ1-5 provide the parts outside the CDR3, is DGGITQSPKYLFRKEGQNVTLSCEQNLNHDAMYWYRQDPGQGLRLIYYSQIVNDFQKGDIAEGYSVSREKKESFPLTVTSAQKNPTAFYLCASSIWNQPQHFGDGTRLSIL.

The chain has TRBV7-9 and TRBJ2-1; TCRdb's D gene call, TRBD1, goes unchecked for lack of DNA. Germline V gives CDR1 SEHNR, CDR2 FQNEAQ (reference sequence). The CDR3 is 16 residues long. The CDR3 region is CASSRTGGEGRNEQFF.

The chain links TRBV4-3 to TRBJ2-7. The CDR3 sequence is 11 residues long. Germline V gene lookup returns CDR1 LGHNA and CDR2 YSLEER. The CDR3 protein is CASSNSYEQYF.